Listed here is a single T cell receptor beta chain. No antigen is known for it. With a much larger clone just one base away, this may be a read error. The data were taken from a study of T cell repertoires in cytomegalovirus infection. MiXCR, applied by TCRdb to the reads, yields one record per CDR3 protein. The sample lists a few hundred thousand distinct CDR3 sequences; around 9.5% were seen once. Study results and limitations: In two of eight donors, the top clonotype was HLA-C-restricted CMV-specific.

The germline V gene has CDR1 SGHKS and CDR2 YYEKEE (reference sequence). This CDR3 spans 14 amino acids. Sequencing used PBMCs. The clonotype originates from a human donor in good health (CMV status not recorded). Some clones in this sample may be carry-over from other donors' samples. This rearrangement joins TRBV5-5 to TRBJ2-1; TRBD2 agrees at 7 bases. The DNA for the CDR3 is TGTGCCAGCAGCTTGGGGACTAGAGGCAATGAGCAGGTCTTC. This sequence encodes CASSLGTRGNEQVF.